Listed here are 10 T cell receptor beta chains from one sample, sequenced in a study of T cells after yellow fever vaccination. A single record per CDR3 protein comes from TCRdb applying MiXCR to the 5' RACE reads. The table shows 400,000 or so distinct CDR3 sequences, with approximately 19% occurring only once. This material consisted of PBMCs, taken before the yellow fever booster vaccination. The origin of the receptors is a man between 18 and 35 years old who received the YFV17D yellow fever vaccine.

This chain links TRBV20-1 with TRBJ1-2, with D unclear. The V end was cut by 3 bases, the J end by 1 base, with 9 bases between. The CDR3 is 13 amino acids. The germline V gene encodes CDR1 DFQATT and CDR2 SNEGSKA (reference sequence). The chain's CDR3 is CSASSIRNYGYTF. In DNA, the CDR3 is TGCAGTGCTAGCTCCATACGTAACTATGGCTACACCTTC.

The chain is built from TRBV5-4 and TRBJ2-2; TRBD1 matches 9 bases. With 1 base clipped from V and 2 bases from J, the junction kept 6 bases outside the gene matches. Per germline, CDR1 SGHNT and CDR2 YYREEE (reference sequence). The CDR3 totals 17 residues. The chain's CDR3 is CASSLRQTGGNTGELFF. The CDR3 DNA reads TGTGCCAGCAGCTTGCGTCAAACAGGGGGCAACACCGGGGAGCTGTTTTTT.

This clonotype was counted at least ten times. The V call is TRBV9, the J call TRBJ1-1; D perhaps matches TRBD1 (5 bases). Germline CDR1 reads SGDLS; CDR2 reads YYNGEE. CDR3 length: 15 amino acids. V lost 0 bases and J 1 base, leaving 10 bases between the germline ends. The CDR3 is CASSVDGGGNTEAFF. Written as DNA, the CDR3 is TGTGCCAGCAGCGTAGATGGGGGGGGGAACACTGAAGCTTTCTTT.

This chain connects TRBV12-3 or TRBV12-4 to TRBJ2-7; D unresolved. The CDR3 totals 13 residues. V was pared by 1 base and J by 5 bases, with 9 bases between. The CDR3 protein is CASSLGESDEQYV. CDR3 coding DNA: TGTGCCAGCAGTTTAGGCGAGTCCGACGAGCAGTACGTC.

CDR3 protein: CASSVEQRADTQYF. DNA for the CDR3: TGTGCCAGCAGCGTAGAACAGCGGGCAGATACGCAGTATTTT. The J gene is TRBJ2-3, the V gene TRBV9; D perhaps matches TRBD2 (6 bases). The length of the CDR3 is 14 residues. Germline CDR1 reads SGDLS; CDR2 reads YYNGEE. V lost 0 bases and J lost 4, with 9 bases in between.

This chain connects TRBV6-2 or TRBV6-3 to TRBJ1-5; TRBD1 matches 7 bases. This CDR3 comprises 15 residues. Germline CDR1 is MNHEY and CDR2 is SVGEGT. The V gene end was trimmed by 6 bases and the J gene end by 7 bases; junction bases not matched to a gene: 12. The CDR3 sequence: CASRPRGTVGQPQHF. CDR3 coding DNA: TGTGCCAGCAGGCCCAGGGGGACGGTCGGCCAGCCCCAGCATTTT.

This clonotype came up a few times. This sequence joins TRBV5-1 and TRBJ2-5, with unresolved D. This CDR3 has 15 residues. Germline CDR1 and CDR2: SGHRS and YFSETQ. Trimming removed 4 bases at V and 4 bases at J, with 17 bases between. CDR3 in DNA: TGCGCCAGCAGCCGTACATTGCCCGCTGTAGAGACCCAGTACTTC. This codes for CASSRTLPAVETQYF. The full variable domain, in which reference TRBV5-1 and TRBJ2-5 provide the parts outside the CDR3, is KAGVTQTPRYLIKTRGQQVTLSCSPISGHRSVSWYQQTPGQGLQFLFEYFSETQRNKGNFPGRFSGRQFSNSRSEMNVSTLELGDSALYLCASSRTLPAVETQYFGPGTRLLVL.

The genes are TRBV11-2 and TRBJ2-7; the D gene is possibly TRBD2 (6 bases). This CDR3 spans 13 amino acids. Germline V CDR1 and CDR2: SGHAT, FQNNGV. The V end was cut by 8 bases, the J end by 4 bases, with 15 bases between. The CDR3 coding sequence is TGTGCCAGCGGAGTTAGGAGGGGATACGAGCAGTACTTC. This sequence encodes CASGVRRGYEQYF. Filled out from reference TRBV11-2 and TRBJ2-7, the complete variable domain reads EAGVAQSPRYKIIEKRQSVAFWCNPISGHATLYWYQQILGQGPKLLIQFQNNGVVDDSQLPKDRFSAERLKGVDSTLKIQPAKLEDSAVYLCASGVRRGYEQYFGPGTRLTVT.

CDR3 nucleotides: TGTGCCAGCAGTGAATCCAGCTACTACGAGCAGTACTTC. This translates into CASSESSYYEQYF. V usage is TRBV2 and J usage is TRBJ2-7; D not certain. V gave up 2 bases and J gave up 3 bases, with 8 bases separating them. Looked up from germline, CDR1 is SNHLY and CDR2 is FYNNEI. CDR3 length: 13 residues.

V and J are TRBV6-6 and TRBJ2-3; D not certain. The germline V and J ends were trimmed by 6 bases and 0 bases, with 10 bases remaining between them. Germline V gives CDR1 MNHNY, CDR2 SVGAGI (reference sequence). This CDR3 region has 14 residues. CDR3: CASRQTRSTDTQYF. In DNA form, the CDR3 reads TGTGCCAGCAGACAGACTCGTAGCACAGATACGCAGTATTTT.